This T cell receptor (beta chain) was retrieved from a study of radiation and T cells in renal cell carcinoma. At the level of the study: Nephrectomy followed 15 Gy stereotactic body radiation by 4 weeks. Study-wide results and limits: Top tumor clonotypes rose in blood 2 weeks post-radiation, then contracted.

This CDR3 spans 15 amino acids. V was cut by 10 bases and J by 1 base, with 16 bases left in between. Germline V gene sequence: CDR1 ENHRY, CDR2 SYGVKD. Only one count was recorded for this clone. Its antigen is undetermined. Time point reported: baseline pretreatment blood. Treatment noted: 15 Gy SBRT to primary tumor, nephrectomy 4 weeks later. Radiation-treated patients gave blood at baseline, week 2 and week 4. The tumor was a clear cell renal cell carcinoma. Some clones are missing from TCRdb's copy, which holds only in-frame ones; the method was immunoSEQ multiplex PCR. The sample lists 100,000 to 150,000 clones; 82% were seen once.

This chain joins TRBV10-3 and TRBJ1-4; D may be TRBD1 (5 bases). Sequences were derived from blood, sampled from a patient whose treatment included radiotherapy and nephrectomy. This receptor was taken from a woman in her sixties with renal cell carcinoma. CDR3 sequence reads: CATRDEYRTNEKLFF. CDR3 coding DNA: TGTGCCACCCGGGACGAGTACCGAACTAATGAAAAACTGTTTTTT.